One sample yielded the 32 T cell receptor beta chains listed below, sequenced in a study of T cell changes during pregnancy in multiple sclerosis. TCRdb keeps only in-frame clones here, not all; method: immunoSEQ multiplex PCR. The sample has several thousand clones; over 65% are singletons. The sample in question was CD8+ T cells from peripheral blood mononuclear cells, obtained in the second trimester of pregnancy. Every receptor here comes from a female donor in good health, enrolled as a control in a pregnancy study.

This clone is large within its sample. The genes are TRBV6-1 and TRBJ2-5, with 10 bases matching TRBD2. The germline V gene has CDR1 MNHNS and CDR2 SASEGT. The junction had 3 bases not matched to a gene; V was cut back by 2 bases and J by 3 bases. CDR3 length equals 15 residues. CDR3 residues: CASSELAGAEETQYF. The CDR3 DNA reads TGTGCCAGCAGTGAACTAGCGGGGGCCGAAGAGACCCAGTACTTC.

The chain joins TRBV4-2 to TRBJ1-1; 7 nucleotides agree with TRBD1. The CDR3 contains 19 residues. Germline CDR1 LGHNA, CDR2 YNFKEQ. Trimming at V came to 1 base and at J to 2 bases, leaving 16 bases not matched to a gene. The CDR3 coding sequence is TGTGCCAGCAGCCAAGCATCCCCCACGTTCCGGGACAGCAACACTGAAGCTTTCTTT. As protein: CASSQASPTFRDSNTEAFF.

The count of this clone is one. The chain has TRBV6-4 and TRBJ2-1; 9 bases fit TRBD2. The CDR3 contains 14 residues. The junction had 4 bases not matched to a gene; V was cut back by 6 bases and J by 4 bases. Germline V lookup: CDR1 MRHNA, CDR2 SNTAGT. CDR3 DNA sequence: TGTGCCAGCAGCCCTAGCGGGGATTACAATGAGCAGTTCTTC. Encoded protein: CASSPSGDYNEQFF.

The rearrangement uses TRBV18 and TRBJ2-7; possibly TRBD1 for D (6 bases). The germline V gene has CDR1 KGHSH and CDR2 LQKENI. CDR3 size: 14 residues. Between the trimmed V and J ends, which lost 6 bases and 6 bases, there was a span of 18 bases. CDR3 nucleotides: TGTGCCAGCTCTTACACAGGGATAACGCTCGAGCAGTACTTC. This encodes CASSYTGITLEQYF.

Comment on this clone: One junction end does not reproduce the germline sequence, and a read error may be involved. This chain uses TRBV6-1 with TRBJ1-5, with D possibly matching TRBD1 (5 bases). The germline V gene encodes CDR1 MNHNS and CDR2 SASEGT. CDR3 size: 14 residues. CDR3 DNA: TGTGCCGGCAGTGAATGGGGGGGGAGTCAGCCCCAGCATTTT. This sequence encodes CAGSEWGGSQPQHF.

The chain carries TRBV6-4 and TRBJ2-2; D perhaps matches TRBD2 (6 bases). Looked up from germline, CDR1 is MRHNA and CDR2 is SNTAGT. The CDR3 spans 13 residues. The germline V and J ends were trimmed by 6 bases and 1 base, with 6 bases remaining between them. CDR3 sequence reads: CASSGRNTGELFF. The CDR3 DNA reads TGTGCCAGCAGCGGGAGGAACACCGGGGAGCTGTTTTTT.

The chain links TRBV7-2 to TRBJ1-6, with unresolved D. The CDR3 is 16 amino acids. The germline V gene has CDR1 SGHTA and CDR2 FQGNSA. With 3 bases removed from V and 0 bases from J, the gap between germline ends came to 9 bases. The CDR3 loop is CASSFGRSSYNSPLHF. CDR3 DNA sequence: TGTGCCAGCAGCTTTGGCCGCAGCTCCTATAATTCACCCCTCCACTTT.

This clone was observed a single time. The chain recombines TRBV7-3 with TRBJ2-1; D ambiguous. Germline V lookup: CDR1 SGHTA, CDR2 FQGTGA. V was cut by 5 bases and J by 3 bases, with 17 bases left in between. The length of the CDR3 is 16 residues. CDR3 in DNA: TGTGCCAGCAGCCTCGGCCTAGAGCCCGTCTACAATGAGCAGTTCTTC. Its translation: CASSLGLEPVYNEQFF.

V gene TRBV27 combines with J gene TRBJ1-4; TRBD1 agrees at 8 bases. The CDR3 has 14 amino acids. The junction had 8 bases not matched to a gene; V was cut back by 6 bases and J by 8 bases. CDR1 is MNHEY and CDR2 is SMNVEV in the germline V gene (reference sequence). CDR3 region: CASSPRTGREKLFF. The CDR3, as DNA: TGTGCCAGCAGCCCCCGGACAGGGAGAGAAAAACTGTTTTTT.

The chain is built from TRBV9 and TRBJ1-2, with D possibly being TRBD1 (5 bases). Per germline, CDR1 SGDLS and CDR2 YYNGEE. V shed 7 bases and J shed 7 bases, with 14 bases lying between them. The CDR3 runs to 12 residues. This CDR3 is CASEAGVRGYTF. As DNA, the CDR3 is TGTGCCAGCGAGGCGGGGGTCCGTGGCTACACCTTC.

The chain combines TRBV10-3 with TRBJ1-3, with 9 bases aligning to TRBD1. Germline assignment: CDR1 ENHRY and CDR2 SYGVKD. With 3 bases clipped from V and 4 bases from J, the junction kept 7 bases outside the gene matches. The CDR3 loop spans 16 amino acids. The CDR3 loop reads CAISEPGTGLGNTIYF. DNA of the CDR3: TGTGCCATCAGTGAACCCGGGACAGGGTTAGGAAACACCATATATTTT.

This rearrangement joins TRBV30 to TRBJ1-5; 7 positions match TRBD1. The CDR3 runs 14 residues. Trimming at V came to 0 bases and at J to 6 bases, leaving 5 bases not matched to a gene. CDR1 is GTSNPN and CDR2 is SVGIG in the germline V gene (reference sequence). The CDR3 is CAWSVQGGTQPQHF. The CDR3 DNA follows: TGTGCCTGGAGTGTACAAGGGGGCACTCAGCCCCAGCATTTT.

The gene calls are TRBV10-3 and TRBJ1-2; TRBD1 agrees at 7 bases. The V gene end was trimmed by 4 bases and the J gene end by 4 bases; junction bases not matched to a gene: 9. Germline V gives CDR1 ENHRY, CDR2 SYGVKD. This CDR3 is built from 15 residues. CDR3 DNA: TGTGCCATCAGTGTTACAGGGGAAAGGTCCTATGGCTACACCTTC. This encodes CAISVTGERSYGYTF.

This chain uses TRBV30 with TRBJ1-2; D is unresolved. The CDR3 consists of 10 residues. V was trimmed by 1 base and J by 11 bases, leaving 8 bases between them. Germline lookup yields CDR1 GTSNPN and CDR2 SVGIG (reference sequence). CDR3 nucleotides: TGTGCCTGGAGTGGGCCAAATTACACCTTC. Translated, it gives CAWSGPNYTF. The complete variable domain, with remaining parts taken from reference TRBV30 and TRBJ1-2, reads SQTIHQWPATLVQPVGSPLSLECTVEGTSNPNLYWYRQAAGRGLQLLFYSVGIGQISSEVPQNLSASRPQDRQFILSSKKLLLSDSGFYLCAWSGPNYTFGSGTRLTVV.

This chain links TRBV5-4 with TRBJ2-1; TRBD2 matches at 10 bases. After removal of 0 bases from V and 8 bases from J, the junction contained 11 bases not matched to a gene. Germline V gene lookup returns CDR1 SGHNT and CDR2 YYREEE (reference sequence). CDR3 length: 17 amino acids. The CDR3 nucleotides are TGTGCCAGCAGCTTGGAGCCAGGAGCGGGGGGGCCGGATGAGCAGTTCTTC. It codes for CASSLEPGAGGPDEQFF.

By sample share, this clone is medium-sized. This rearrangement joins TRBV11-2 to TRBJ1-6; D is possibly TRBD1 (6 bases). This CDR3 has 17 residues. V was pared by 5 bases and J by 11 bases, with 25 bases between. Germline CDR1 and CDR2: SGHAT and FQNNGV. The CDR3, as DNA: TGTGCCAGCAGCCAAGGCGTCGGGGGGCGCGGGGAGGCACCCCTCCACTTT. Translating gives CASSQGVGGRGEAPLHF. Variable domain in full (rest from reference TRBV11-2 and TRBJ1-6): EAGVAQSPRYKIIEKRQSVAFWCNPISGHATLYWYQQILGQGPKLLIQFQNNGVVDDSQLPKDRFSAERLKGVDSTLKIQPAKLEDSAVYLCASSQGVGGRGEAPLHFGNGTRLTVT.

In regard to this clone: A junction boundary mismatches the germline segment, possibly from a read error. CDR3 DNA sequence: TGTGCCAGCAGCGACAGGGGGTCCCCTGAAGTCTTT. This translates into CASSDRGSPEVF. The V call is TRBV9, the J call TRBJ1-1; TRBD1 agrees at 8 bases. The CDR3 length is 12 residues. Germline assignment: CDR1 SGDLS and CDR2 YYNGEE.

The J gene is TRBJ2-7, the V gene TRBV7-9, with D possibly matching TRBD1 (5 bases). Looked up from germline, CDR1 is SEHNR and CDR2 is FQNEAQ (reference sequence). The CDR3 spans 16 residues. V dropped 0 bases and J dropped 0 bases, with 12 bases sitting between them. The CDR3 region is CASSLAAIGDSYEQYF. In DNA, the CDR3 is TGTGCCAGCAGCTTAGCGGCGATAGGGGACTCCTACGAGCAGTACTTC. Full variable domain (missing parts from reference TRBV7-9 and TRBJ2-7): DTGVSQNPRHKITKRGQNVTFRCDPISEHNRLYWYRQTLGQGPEFLTYFQNEAQLEKSRLLSDRFSAERPKGSFSTLEIQRTEQGDSAMYLCASSLAAIGDSYEQYFGPGTRLTVT.

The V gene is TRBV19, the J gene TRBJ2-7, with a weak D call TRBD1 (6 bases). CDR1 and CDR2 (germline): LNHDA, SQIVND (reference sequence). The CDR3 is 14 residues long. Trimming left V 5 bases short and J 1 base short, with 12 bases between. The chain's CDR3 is CASSPATGSYEQYF. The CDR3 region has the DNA TGTGCCAGTAGTCCCGCGACAGGATCCTACGAGCAGTACTTC.

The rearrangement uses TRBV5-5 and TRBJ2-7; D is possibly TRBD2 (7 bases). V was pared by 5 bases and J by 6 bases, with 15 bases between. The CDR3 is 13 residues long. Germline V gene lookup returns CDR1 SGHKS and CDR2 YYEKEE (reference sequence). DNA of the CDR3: TGTGCCAGCAGGATGGAGGGGGGGGTCGAGCAGTACTTC. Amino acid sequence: CASRMEGGVEQYF.

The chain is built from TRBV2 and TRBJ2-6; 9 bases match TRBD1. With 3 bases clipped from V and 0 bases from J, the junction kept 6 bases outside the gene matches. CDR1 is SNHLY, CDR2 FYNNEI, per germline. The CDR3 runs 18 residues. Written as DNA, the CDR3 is TGTGCCAGCAGTGAGCTCGGGACAGGGTACTCTGGGGCCAACGTCCTGACTTTC. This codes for CASSELGTGYSGANVLTF.

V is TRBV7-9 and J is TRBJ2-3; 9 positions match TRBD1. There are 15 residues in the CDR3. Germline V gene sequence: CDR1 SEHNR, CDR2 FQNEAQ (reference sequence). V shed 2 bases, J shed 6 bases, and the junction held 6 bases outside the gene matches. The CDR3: CASSLRDRDSDTQYF. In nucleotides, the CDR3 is TGTGCCAGCAGCTTAAGGGACAGGGACTCCGATACGCAGTATTTT.

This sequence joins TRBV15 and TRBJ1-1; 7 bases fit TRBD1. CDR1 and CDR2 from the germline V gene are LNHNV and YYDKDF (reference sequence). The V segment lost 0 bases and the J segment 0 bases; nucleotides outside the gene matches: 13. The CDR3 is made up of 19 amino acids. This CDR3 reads CATSREPSQGGFMNTEAFF. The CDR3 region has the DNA TGTGCCACCAGCAGAGAGCCCTCGCAGGGGGGATTTATGAACACTGAAGCTTTCTTT.

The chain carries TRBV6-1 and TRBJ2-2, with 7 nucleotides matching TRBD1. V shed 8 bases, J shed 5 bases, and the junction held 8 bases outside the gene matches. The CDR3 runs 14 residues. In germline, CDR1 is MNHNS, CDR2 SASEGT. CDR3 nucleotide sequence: TGTGCCAGCGTCGAAACAGGGGAAACCGGGGAGCTGTTTTTT. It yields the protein CASVETGETGELFF.

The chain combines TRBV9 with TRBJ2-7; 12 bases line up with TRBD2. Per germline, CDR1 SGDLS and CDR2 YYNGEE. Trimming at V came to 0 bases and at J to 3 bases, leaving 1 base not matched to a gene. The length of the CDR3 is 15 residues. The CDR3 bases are TGTGCCAGCAGCGTAGCACTAGCGGGGGGCTACGAGCAGTACTTC. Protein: CASSVALAGGYEQYF.

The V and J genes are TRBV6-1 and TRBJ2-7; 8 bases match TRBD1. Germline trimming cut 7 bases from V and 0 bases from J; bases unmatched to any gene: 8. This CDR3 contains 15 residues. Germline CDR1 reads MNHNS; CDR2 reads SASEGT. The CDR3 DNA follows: TGTGCCAGCACGGACAGGGCTGGGAGCTCCTACGAGCAGTACTTC. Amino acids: CASTDRAGSSYEQYF.

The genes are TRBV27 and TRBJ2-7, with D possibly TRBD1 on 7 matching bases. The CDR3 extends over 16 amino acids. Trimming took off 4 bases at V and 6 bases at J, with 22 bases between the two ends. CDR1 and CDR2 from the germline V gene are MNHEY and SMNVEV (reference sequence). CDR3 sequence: CASSWARRGVRGEQYF. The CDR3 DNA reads TGTGCCAGCAGTTGGGCTCGCAGGGGGGTCCGAGGCGAGCAGTACTTC.

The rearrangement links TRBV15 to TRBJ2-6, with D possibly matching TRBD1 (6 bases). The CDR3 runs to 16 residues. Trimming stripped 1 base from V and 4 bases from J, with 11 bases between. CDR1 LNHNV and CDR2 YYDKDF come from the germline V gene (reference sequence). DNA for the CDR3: TGTGCCACCAGCAGAGCGACAGGTTCCGGGGCCAACGTCCTGACTTTC. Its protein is CATSRATGSGANVLTF.

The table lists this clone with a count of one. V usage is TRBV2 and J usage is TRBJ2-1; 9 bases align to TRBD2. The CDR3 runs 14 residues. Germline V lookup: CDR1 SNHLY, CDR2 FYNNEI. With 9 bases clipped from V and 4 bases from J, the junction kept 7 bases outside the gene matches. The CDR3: CASPRGGSYNEQFF. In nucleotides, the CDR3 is TGTGCCAGTCCGCGGGGGGGCTCGTACAATGAGCAGTTCTTC.

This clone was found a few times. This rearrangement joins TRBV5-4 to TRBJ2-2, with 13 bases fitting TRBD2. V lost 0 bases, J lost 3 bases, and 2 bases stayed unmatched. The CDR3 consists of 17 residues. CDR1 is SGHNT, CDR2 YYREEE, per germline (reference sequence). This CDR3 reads CASSLGLAGGHTGELFF. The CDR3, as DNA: TGTGCCAGCAGCTTGGGACTAGCGGGGGGACACACCGGGGAGCTGTTTTTT.

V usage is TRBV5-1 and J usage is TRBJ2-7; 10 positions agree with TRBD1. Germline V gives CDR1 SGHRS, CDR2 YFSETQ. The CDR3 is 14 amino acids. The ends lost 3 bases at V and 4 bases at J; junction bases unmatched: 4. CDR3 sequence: CASSYGTGVYEQYF. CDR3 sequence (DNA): TGCGCCAGCAGCTACGGGACAGGGGTTTACGAGCAGTACTTC.

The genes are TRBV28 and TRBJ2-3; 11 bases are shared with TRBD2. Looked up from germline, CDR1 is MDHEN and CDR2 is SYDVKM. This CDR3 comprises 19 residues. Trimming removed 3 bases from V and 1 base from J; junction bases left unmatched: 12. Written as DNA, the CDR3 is TGTGCCAGCAGTTTCAGAATAGCGGGAGGGCCTGGGGGCACAGATACGCAGTATTTT. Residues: CASSFRIAGGPGGTDTQYF.